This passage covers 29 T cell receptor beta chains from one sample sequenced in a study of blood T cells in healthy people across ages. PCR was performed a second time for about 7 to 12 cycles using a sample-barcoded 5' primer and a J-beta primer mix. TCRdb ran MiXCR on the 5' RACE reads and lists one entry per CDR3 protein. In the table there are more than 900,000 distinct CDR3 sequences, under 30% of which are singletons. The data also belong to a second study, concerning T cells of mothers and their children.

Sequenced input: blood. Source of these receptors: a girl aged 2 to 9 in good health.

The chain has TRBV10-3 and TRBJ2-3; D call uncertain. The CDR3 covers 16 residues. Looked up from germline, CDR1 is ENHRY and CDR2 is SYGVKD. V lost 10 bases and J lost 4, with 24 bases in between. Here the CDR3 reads CATQKDWTAGPDTQYF. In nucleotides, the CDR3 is TGTGCCACCCAGAAGGATTGGACGGCCGGCCCAGATACGCAGTATTTT.

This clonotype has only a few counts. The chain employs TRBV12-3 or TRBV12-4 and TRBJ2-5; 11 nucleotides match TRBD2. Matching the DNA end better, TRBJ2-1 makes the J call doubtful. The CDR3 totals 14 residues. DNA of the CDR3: TGTGCCAGCCGGAGACTAGCGGGGCGTATTGAGCAGTTCTTC. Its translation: CASRRLAGRIEQFF.

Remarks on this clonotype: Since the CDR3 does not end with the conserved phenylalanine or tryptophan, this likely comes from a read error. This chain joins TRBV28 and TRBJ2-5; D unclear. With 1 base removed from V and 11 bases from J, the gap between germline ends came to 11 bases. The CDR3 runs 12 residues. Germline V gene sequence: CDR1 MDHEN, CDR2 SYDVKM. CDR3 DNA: TGTGCCAGCAGTTTATCCCCTTTCGGTCAGTACCTC. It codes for CASSLSPFGQYL.

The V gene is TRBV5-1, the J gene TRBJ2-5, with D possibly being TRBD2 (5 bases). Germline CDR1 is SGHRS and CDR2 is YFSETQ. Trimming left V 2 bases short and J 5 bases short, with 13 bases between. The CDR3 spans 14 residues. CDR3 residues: CASSFRSPGETQYF. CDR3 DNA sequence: TGCGCCAGCAGCTTTCGATCCCCGGGGGAGACCCAGTACTTC.

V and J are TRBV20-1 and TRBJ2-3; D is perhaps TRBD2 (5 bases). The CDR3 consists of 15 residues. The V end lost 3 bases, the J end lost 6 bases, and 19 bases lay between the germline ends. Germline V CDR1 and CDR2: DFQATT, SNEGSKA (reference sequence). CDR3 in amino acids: CSASKRLGADDTQYF. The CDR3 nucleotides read TGCAGTGCTAGTAAGCGACTGGGAGCTGATGATACGCAGTATTTT.

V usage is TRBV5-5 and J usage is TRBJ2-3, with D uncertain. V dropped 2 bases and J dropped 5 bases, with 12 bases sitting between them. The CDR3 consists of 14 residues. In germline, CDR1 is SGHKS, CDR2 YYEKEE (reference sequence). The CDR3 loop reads CASSFIFIGDTQYF. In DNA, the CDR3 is TGTGCCAGCAGCTTTATCTTCATTGGAGATACGCAGTATTTT.

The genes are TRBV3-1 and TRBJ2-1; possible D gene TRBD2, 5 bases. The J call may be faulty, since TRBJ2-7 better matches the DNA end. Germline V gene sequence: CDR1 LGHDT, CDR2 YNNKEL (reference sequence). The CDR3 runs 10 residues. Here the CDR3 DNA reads TGTGCCACGGGGAACTACGAGCAGTACTTC. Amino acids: CATGNYEQYF.

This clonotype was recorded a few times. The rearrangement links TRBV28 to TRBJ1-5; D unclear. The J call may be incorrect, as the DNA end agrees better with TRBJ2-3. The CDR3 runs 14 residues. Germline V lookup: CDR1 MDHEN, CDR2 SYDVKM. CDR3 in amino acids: CASTPFRTAQPQYF. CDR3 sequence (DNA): TGTGCCAGCACTCCCTTCCGGACGGCACAGCCCCAGTATTTT.

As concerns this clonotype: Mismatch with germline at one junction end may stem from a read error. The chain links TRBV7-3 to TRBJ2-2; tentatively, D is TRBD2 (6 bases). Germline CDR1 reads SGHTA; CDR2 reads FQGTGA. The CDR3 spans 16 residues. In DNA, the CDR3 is TGTGCCAGCAGCTTAAACAGTTCCCCGAACACCGGGGGGCTGTTTTTT. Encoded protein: CASSLNSSPNTGGLFF.

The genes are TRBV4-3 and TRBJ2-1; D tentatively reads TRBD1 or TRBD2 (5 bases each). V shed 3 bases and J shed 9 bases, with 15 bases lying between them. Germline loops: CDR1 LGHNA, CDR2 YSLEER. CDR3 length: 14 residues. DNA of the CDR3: TGCGCCAGCAGCCAGGACTCGGCCGACAGTGAGCAGTTCTTC. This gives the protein CASSQDSADSEQFF.

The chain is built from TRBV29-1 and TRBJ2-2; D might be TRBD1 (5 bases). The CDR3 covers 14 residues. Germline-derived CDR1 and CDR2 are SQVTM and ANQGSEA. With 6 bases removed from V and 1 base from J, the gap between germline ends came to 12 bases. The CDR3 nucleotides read TGCAGCGTGACTCCCGACAGGAACACCGGGGAGCTGTTTTTT. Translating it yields CSVTPDRNTGELFF.

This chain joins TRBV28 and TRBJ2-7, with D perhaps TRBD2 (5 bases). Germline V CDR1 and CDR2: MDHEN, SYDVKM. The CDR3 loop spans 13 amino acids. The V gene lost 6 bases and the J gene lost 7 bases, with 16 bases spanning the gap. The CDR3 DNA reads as TGTGCCAGCAGACTAGGAATTAAAGGGGAGCAGTACTTC. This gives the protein CASRLGIKGEQYF. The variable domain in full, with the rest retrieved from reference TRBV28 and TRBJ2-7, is DVKVTQSSRYLVKRTGEKVFLECVQDMDHENMFWYRQDPGLGLRLIYFSYDVKMKEKGDIPEGYSVSREKKERFSLILESASTNQTSMYLCASRLGIKGEQYFGPGTRLTVT.

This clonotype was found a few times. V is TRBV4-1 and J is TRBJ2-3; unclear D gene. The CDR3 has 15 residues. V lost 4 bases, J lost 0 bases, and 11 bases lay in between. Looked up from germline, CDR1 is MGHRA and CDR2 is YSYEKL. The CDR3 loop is CASSPVFRSTDTQYF. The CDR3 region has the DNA TGCGCCAGCAGCCCCGTGTTCAGGAGCACAGATACGCAGTATTTT.

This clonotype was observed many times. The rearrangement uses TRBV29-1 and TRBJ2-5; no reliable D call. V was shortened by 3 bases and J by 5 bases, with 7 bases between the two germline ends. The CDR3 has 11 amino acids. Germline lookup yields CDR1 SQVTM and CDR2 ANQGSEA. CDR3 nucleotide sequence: TGCAGCGTTGACGGAAGGGAGACCCAGTACTTC. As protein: CSVDGRETQYF.

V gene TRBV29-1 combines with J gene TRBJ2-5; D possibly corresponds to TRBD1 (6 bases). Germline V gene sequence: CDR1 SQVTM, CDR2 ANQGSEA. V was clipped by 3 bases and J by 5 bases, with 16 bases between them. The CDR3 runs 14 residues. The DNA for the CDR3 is TGCAGCGTTGACGGCCCGGAAACAGGGGAGACCCAGTACTTC. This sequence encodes CSVDGPETGETQYF.

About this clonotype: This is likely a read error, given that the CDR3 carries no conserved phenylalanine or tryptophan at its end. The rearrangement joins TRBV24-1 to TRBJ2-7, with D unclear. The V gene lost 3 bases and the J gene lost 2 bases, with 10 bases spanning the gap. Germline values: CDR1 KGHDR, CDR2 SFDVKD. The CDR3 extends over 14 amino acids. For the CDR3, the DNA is TGTGCCACCAGTGATCCTGACTCCCCCTACGAGCAGTACATC. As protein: CATSDPDSPYEQYI.

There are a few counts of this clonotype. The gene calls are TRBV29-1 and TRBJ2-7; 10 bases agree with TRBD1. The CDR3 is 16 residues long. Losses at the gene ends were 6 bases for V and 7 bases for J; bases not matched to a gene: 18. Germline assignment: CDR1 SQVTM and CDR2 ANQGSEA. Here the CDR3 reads CSVVKEGYGTGDEQYF. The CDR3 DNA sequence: TGCAGCGTCGTGAAGGAGGGCTATGGGACAGGGGATGAGCAGTACTTC.

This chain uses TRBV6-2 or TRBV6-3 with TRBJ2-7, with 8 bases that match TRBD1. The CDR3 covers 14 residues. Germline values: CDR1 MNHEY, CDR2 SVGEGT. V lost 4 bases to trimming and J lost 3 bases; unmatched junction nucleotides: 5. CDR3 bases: TGTGCCAGCAGTTTGACAGGGGATATCTACGAGCAGTACTTC. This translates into CASSLTGDIYEQYF.

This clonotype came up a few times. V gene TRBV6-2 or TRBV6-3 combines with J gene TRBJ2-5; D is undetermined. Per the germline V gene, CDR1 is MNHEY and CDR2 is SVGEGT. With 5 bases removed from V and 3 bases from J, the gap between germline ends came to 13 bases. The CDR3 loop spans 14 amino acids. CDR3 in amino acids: CASSHRDQKETQYF. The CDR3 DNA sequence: TGTGCCAGCAGTCACCGAGACCAGAAAGAGACCCAGTACTTC.

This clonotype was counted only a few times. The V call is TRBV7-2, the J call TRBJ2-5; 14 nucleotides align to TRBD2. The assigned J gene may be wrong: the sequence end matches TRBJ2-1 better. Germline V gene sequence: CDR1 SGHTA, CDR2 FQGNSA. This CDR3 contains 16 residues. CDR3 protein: CASSLIRLAGGDEQFF. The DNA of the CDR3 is TGTGCCAGCAGCTTAATTCGACTAGCGGGGGGGGATGAGCAGTTCTTC.

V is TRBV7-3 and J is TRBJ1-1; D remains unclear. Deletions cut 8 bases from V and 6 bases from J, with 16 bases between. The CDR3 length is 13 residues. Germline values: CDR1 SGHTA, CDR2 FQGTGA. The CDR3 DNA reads TGTGCCAGCCCCCTGGCAGGTCGGGCTGAAGCTTTCTTT. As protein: CASPLAGRAEAFF.

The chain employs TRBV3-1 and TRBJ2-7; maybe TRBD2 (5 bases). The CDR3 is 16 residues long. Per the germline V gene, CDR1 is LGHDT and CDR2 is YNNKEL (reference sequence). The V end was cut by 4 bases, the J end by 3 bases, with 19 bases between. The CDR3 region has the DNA TGTGCCAGCAGCCGCGGCCCCCGGCTGGAGGACTACGAGCAGTACTTC. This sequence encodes CASSRGPRLEDYEQYF.

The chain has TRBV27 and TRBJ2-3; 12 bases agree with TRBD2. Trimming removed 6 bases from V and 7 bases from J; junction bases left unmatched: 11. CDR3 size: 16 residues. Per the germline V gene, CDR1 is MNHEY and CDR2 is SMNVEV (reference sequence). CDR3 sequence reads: CASSPMTSGSLYTQYF. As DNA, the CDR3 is TGTGCCAGCAGCCCCATGACTAGCGGGAGCCTTTATACGCAGTATTTT.

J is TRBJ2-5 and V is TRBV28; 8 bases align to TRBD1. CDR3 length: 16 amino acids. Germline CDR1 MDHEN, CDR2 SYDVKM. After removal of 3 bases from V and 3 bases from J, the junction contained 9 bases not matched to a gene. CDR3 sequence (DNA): TGTGCCAGCAGTTTTCCCCCGGGACAGGAAGAAGAGACCCAGTACTTC. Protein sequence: CASSFPPGQEEETQYF.

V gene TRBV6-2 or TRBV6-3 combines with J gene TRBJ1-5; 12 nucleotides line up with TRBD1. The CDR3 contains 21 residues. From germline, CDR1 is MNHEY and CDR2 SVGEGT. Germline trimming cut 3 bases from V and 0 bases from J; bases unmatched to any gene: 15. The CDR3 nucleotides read TGTGCCAGCAGTTATTACATGTTTCTGGGACAGGGGGCACGTAGCAATCAGCCCCAGCATTTT. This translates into CASSYYMFLGQGARSNQPQHF.

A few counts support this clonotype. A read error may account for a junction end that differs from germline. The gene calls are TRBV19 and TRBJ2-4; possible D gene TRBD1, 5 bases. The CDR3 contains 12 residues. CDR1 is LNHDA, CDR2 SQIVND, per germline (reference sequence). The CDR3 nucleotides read TGTGCCAGTAGTGACACAGGTGACATTCGGTACTTC. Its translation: CASSDTGDIRYF.

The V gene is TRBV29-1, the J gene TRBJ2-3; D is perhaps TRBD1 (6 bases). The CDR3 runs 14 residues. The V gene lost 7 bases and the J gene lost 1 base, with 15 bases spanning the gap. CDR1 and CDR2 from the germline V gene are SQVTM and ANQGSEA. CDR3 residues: CSARDTTGTDTQYF. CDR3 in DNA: TGCAGCGCCCGGGACACCACGGGCACAGATACGCAGTATTTT.

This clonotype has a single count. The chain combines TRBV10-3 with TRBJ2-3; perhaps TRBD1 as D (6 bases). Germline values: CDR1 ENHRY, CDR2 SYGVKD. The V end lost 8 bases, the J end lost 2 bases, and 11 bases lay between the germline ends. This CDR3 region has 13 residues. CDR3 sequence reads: CAIGGQNTDTQYF. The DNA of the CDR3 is TGTGCCATCGGTGGACAGAACACAGATACGCAGTATTTT.

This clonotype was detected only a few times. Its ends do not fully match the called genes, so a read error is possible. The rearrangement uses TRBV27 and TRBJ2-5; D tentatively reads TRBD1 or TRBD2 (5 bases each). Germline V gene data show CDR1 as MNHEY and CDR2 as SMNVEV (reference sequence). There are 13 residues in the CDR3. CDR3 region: CASSSSGPDGEFF. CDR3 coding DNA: TGTGCCAGCAGTTCCTCGGGACCGGACGGTGAGTTCTTC.